This TCR beta chain comes out of a study of CD8+ T cells in alopecia areata. In each case, RNA was isolated and then reverse transcribed into cDNA as the sequencing template. Using immunoSEQ multiplex PCR, the repertoire was profiled, and TCRdb retains in-frame clones only, with some absent. This sample has 250,000 to 350,000 clones, with 60% found just once. The CDR3 extends over 14 amino acids. V lost 6 bases, J lost 0 bases, and 9 bases lay in between. CDR1 is SNHLY and CDR2 is FYNNEI in the germline V gene. Sample treatment: oral pan-JAK inhibitor, 5-10 mg twice daily. As part of sample collection, lesional scalp punch biopsies and peripheral blood were taken from alopecia areata patients. As to this clone: Other DNA sequences of this sample code for an identical CDR3.

The receptor was derived from a human donor with alopecia areata. The source was CD4+ T cells sorted from blood, collected around week 54, from a patient treated with tofacitinib. The chain uses TRBV2 and TRBJ1-5; D is perhaps TRBD1 (5 bases). The CDR3 region is CASRAGLSNQPQHF. CDR3 nucleotides: TGTGCCAGCAGGGCAGGGCTTAGCAATCAGCCCCAGCATTTT.